The present TCR beta chain was sequenced within a study of blood T cells in healthy people across ages (dated by TCRdb to between 2014 and 2017). Concerning the study at large: Template switching captured roughly one uniquely barcoded TCR beta cDNA molecule per two T cells in model experiments. Using deep sequencing normalized with unique cDNA molecular identifiers, the study measured how TCR beta repertoire diversity changes with age. The donors were divided into four age groups: young (average around 15 years), middle-aged (almost 40), aged (around 67) and long-lived (roughly 88). To avoid experimental bias, donors of different ages were randomly spread across the sequencing lanes. Two additional independent replicas of 1 million unique cDNA reads from the same blood draw were analyzed for two donors (one aged 18 to 29 and one aged 80 or older). Results the study describes overall, beyond this receptor: Since profiling was done on bulk unsorted PBMCs, naive and antigen-experienced compartments could not be conclusively compared. Observed TCR beta diversity per million T cells fell roughly linearly with age, and a significant reduction was already apparent by age about 38. Estimates of total diversity from one million sequenced T cells were regarded as lower bounds and underestimates. The percentage of naive T cells measured by flow cytometry correlated strongly with observed TCR beta diversity. The long-lived group showed more naive CD4+ T cells, fewer expanded clones and increased TCR diversity than the aged group, suggesting age selection. Donor CMV infection status was unknown, potentially confounding age-related changes in expanded clonotypes.

The protocol used for the library was 5' RACE. A second about 7 to 11 cycle PCR used a sample-barcoded 5' primer and a J-beta primer mix. Each TCR beta cDNA molecule received a unique molecular identifier from a template-switch 5' adaptor carrying 12 random nucleotides. Each sample yielded at least 3 million CDR3-containing paired-end reads. First-strand cDNA synthesis was performed from all RNA using the Mint cDNA synthesis kit, with priming by a TRBC-specific oligonucleotide. All cDNA was treated with uracil-DNA glycosylase and then went through a first 18-cycle PCR with the universal primers M1SS and BC2_uni_R. Processing in the source paper ran as follows. For normalization, 1 million high-quality reads, each with a distinct molecular identifier, were randomly selected from each sample. Reads with shared molecular identifiers were discarded instead of being binned into consensus sequences. MiTCR, run with a Q25 quality threshold and the strictest error-elimination algorithm, handled CDR3 identification, clonotype clustering and error correction. A nonparametric unseen species model with Euler transformation was used to estimate lower-bound total TCR beta diversity. TCRdb trimmed public reads at Q25 via fastp, called clones via MiXCR and kept in-frame beta chains. Every CDR3 protein is listed once, alongside the most common genes and DNA of its rows. What appears here as the V and J calls and clone size reflects TCRdb's work, not the paper's. Within this sample are some 1,800,000 distinct CDR3 sequences, with roughly two fifths of them counted one time only. Of the sample, about 21% is held by the ten largest clones.

The donors were under 40 Caucasian individuals from Russia, aged roughly 6 to 90 years, who were systemically healthy. Approximately 11 milliliters of peripheral blood were drawn from each donor into EDTA-treated Vacutainer tubes. PBMCs were isolated by Ficoll-Paque density-gradient centrifugation, with at least 7 million obtained per sample. Total RNA was extracted from PBMCs with Trizol reagent, with at least 5 micrograms obtained per sample. For every donor, an aliquot of PBMCs went through flow cytometry to measure the percentages of naive CD45RAhigh/CD27high T cells. As to this clonotype: Its antigen is not yet known. No base qualities exist here, and no much larger clone lies one base off it.

Taken from cysteine to phenylalanine, the CDR3 has 15 residues. The only DNA kept is the CDR3, 45 bases in frame from the first base. The germline V end is reduced by 6 bases and the J end by 6 bases; junction bases left unmatched: 10. The germline V gene supplies CDR1 SQVTM and CDR2 ANQGSEA. The chain joins TRBV29-1 to TRBJ2-2, with 10 central nucleotides matching TRBD2. The material sequenced was blood. The TCR sequence derives from a human donor in good health. The bases are TGCAGCGTCCCCTCTAGCGGGGGATCTCCCGGGGAGCTGTTTTTT. It is translated as CSVPSSGGSPGELFF.